This is a list of T cell receptor beta chains from one sample in a study of T cell responses to AZD1222 COVID-19 vaccine. Repertoires were generated with immunoSEQ multiplex PCR, while TCRdb's copy carries only in-frame clones and drops some. The sample lists about 140,000 clones, approximately 92% occurring once. The sample consisted of peripheral blood, taken on day 0 of AZD1222 vaccination. These receptors came from an adult in good health. CDR3s include the opening cysteine and the closing phenylalanine or tryptophan. A D gene is named only where the DNA matches it firmly. Clone size is given for some rows only: seen once, a few or many times, or a class if the clone is expanded.

J gene | clone size | V gene | D gene | CDR3 protein | CDR3 DNA
TRBJ1-1 | - | TRBV2 | - | CASRVNTEAFF | TGTGCCAGCAGGGTGAACACTGAAGCTTTCTTT
TRBJ2-5 | - | TRBV7-7 | - | CASSFGPGGQETQYF | TGTGCTAGCAGCTTCGGGCCCGGGGGCCAAGAGACCCAGTACTTC
TRBJ2-7 | - | TRBV7-9 | TRBD2 | CASSPRLAPTYEQYF | TGTGCCAGCAGCCCGAGACTAGCGCCTACCTACGAGCAGTACTTC
TRBJ2-7 | - | TRBV6-5 | TRBD2 | CASSYPTSGPGEQYF | TGTGCCAGCAGTTATCCGACTAGCGGGCCGGGGGAGCAGTACTTC
TRBJ2-4 | - | TRBV4-1 | TRBD1 | CASSLLGQGADIQYF | TGCGCCAGCAGCCTCCTTGGACAGGGGGCAGACATTCAGTACTTC
TRBJ1-1 | once | TRBV2 | - | CASKIRVRARTEAFF | TGTGCCAGCAAGATCAGGGTACGGGCGCGCACTGAAGCTTTCTTT
TRBJ1-3 | - | TRBV18 | - | CASSEYSGNTIYF | TGTGCCAGCTCGGAGTACTCTGGAAACACCATATATTTT
TRBJ2-5 | - | TRBV4-1 | - | CASSQDNRVWETQYF | TGCGCCAGCAGCCAAGATAACAGGGTGTGGGAGACCCAGTACTTC
TRBJ1-1 | - | TRBV5-1 | - | CASSLVRRAEAFF | TGCGCCAGCAGCTTGGTCCGGAGGGCTGAAGCTTTCTTT
TRBJ1-1 | - | TRBV7-9 | - | CASSPGRGNTEAFF | TGTGCCAGCAGCCCGGGACGGGGGAACACTGAAGCTTTCTTT
TRBJ1-1 | - | TRBV11-2 | TRBD1 | CASSLGAGGPTEAFF | TGTGCCAGCAGCTTAGGAGCAGGGGGTCCCACTGAAGCTTTCTTT
TRBJ1-2 | - | TRBV28 | - | CASSLTGYGYTF | TGTGCCAGCAGTTTAACAGGCTATGGCTACACCTTC
TRBJ1-1 | - | TRBV30 | - | CAWRTNPPGEAFF | TGTGCCTGGAGGACTAATCCTCCAGGTGAAGCTTTCTTT
TRBJ1-5 | - | TRBV28 | - | CASPHRSRVSNQPQHF | TGTGCCAGCCCCCACAGGAGCCGGGTTAGCAATCAGCCCCAGCATTTT
TRBJ2-1 | once | TRBV6-5 | - | CASSPVGHNEQFF | TGTGCCAGCAGCCCAGTAGGCCACAATGAGCAGTTCTTC
TRBJ2-1 | once | TRBV5-1 | TRBD1 | CASSLGTGGNEQFF | TGCGCCAGCAGCTTAGGGACAGGGGGGAATGAGCAGTTCTTC